This T cell receptor (beta chain) was found in a study of cytomegalovirus exposure and HLA in healthy donors. Whole-study findings and limits: The number of N-insertions in an Asian-associated ancestry cluster was reportedly below the approximately 680-donor mean in a later analysis.

V was clipped by 1 base and J by 5 bases, with 8 bases between them. Germline assignment: CDR1 LGHNA and CDR2 YSLEER. The CDR3 length is 13 residues. 13 Jbeta primers and 60 Vbeta primers were used for the PCR. Assay: immunoSEQ multiplex PCR; the TCRdb copy retains only in-frame clones and omits some. The table shows about 140,000 clones, with 60% to 85% occurring only once. Comments on this clone: The target antigen is unknown.

Sequenced material: PBMCs. The TCR sequence derives from a man in his forties in good health and CMV-seronegative. J is TRBJ2-5 and V is TRBV4-3; TRBD2 is a possible D gene (5 bases). The CDR3 here is CASSQVTGETQYF. The CDR3 DNA follows: TGCGCCAGCAGCCAAGTTACGGGGGAGACCCAGTACTTC.